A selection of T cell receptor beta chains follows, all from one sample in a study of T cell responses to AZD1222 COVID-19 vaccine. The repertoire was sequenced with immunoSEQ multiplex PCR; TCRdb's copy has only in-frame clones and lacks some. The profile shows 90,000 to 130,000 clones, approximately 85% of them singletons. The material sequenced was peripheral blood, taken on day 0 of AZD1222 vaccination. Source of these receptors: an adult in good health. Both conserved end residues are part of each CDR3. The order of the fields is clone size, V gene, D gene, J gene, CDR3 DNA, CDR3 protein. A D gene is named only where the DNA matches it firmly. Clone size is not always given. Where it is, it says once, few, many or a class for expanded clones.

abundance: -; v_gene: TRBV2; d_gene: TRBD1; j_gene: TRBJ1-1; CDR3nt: TGTGCCAGCAGGAGACAGGGGGCGATCACTGAAGCTTTCTTT; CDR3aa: CASRRQGAITEAFF
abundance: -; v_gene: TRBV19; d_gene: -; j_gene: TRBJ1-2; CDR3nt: TGTGCCAGTACCCTGGGGAGAAACTATGGCTACACCTTC; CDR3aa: CASTLGRNYGYTF
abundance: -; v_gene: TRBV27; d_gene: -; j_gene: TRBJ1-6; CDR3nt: TGTGCCAGCAGGGTACAGGGAGGAGGGTCACCCCTCCACTTT; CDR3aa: CASRVQGGGSPLHF
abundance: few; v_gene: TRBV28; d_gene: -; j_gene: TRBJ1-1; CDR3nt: TGTGCCAGCAGTTTATTGGGACGGAGATTTTTGTTCTTT; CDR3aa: CASSLLGRRFLFF
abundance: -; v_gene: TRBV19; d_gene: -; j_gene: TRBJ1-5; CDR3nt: TGTGCCAGTAGTATATATGGGCCCTCAGGGAAGTGGGGAAATAGCAATCAGCCCCAGCATTTT; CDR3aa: CASSIYGPSGKWGNSNQPQHF
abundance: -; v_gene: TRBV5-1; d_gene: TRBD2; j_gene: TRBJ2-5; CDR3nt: TGCGCCAGCAGCTCTGGACTAGCGGGAGGGCAAGAGACCCAGTACTTC; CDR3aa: CASSSGLAGGQETQYF
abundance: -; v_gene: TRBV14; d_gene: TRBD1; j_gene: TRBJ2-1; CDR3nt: TGTGCCAGCAGCAACCTCCGCGGGACAGGGGGGGATGAGCAGTTCTTC; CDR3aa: CASSNLRGTGGDEQFF
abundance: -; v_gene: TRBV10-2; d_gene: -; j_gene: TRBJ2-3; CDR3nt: TGCGCCAGCAGTGCCGGGGCCACAGATACGCAGTATTTT; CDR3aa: CASSAGATDTQYF
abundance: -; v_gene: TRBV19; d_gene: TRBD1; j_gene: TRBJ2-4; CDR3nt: TGTGCCAGTAGTACTGTTGGACAGGGCGGGAACATTCAGTACTTC; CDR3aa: CASSTVGQGGNIQYF
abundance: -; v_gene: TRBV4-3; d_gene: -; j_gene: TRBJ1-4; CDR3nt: TGCGCCAGCAGCCAAGGTTGGGGGGCAACTAATGAAAAACTGTTTTTT; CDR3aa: CASSQGWGATNEKLFF
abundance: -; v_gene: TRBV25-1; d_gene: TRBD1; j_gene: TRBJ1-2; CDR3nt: TGTGCCAGCAGTGAACAGGGGGCGCGGGGTGGCTACACCTTC; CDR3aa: CASSEQGARGGYTF
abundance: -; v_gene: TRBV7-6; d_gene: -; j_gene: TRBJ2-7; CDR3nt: TGTGCCAGCAGCTCTGCCTACGAGCAGTACTTC; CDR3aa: CASSSAYEQYF
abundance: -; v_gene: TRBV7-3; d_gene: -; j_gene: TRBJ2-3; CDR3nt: TGTGCCAGCAGCTGGGACGGAGCCACAGATACGCAGTATTTT; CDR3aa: CASSWDGATDTQYF
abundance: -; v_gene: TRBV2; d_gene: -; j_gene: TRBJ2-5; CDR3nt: TGTGCCAGCAGCCCCGGAGGAGCTGGGAGGCAAGAGACCCAGTACTTC; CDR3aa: CASSPGGAGRQETQYF
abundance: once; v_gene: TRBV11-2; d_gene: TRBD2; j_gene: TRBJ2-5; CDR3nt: TGTGCCAGCAGCCTGACACTAGCGGGAGAGACCCAGTACTTC; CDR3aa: CASSLTLAGETQYF
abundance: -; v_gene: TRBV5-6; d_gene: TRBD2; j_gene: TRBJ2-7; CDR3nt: TGTGCCAGCAGCTTGGAGGGCGGGGGGCCGACCTACGAGCAGTACTTC; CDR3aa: CASSLEGGGPTYEQYF
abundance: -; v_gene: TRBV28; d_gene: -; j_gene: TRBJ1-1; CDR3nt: TGTGCCAGCAGTTTACCCGGGAAACTTCTGAACACTGAAGCTTTCTTT; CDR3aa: CASSLPGKLLNTEAFF
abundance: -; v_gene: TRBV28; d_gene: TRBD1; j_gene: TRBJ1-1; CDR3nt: TGTGCCAGCAGTTTGGGACAGGGGCACACTGAAGCTTTCTTT; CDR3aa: CASSLGQGHTEAFF
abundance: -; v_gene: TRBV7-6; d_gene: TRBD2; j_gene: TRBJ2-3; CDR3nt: TGTGCCAGCAGTTTTCTGCTTGCGGGAGGGGGCACAGATACGCAGTATTTT; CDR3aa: CASSFLLAGGGTDTQYF
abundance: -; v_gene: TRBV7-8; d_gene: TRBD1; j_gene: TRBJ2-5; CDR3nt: TGTGCCAGCAGCCCACAGGACAGGGGGCGCCGGGAAACCCAGTACTTC; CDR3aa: CASSPQDRGRRETQYF
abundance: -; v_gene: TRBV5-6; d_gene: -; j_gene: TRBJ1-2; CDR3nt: TGTGCCAGCAGCTTGGTTGGGGGGGCGGACTATGGCTACACCTTC; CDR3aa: CASSLVGGADYGYTF
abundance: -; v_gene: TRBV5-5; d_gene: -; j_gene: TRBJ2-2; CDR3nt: TGTGCCAGCAGCTTAGTCACCACCGGGGAGCTGTTTTTT; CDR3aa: CASSLVTTGELFF
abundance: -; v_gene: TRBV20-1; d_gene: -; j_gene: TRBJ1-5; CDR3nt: TGCAGTGCTAGTAAAGGGATCTCGGGCAATCAGCCCCAGCATTTT; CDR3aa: CSASKGISGNQPQHF
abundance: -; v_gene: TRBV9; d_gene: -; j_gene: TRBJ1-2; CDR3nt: TGTGCCAGCAGCGTAGTTCCGGAGTATGGCTACACCTTC; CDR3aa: CASSVVPEYGYTF
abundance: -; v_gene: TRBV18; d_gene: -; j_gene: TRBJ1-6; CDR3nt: TGTGCCAGCTCACCTGCCAGTGGGGGCTCACCCCTCCACTTT; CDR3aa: CASSPASGGSPLHF
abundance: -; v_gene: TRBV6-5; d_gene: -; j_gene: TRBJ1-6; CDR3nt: TGTGCCAGCACCACACGGTCTCTCAATTCACCCCTCCACTTT; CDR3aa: CASTTRSLNSPLHF
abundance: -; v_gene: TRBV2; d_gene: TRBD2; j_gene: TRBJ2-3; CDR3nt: TGTGCCAGCAGTGCTAGCGGGGGGGTAGGCACAGATACGCAGTATTTT; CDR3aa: CASSASGGVGTDTQYF
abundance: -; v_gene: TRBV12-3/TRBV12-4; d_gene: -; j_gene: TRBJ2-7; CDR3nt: TGTGCCAGCAGTTCTGATCTGGGCGAGCAGTACTTC; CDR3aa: CASSSDLGEQYF
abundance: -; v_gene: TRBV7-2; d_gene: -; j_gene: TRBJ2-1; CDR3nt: TGTGCCAGCAGCTTTGCAGAATTCAATGAGCAGTTCTTC; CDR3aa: CASSFAEFNEQFF
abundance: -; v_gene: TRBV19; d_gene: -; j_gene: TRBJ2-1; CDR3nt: TGTGCCAGTAGCCTAGGGTCCTACAATGAGCAGTTCTTC; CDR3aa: CASSLGSYNEQFF
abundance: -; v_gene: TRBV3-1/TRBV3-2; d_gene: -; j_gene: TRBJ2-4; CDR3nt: TGTGCCAGCAGCTTCGGATCCCAAGCCAAAAACATTCAGTACTTC; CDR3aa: CASSFGSQAKNIQYF
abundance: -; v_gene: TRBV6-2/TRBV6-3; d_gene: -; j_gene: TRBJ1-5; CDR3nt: TGTGCCAGCAGTTCCGGGAGACGCAATCAGCCCCAGCATTTT; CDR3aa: CASSSGRRNQPQHF
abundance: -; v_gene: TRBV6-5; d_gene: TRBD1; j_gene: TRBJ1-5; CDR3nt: TGTGCCAGTAGCACCACAGGGGGCAATCAGCCCCAGCATTTT; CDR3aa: CASSTTGGNQPQHF
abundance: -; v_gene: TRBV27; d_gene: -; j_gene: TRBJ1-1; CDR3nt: TGTGCCAGCAGTTTAAACGGAGGGAGCGCTTTCTTT; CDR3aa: CASSLNGGSAFF
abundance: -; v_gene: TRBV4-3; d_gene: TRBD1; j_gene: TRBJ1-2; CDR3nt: TGCGCCAGCAGTCGAGACAGGGAGTTCGGCTATGGCTACACCTTC; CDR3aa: CASSRDREFGYGYTF
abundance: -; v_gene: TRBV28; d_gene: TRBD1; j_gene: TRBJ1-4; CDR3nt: TGTGCCAGCACCTTACAAGTAGGGACAGGGGGGTTCCCTAATGAAAAACTGTTTTTT; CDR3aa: CASTLQVGTGGFPNEKLFF
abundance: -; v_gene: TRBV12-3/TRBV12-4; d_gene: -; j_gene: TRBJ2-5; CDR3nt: TGTGCCAGCAGTCCTAGCTGGGAGACCCAGTACTTC; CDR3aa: CASSPSWETQYF
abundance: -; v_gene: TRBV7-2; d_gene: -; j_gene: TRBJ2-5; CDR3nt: TGTGCCAGCAGCTTAGGCAGCCAGGGACGGCCTTATCGGGTCACCCAGTACTTC; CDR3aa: CASSLGSQGRPYRVTQYF
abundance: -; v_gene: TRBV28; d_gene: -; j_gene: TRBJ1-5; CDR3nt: TGTGCCAGCAGCCAGGGTGTTCAGCCCCAGCATTTT; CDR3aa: CASSQGVQPQHF
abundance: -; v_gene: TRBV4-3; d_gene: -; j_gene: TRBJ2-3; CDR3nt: TGCGCCAGCAGCCATCGACTGGCCGGCGTACAAGATACGCAGTATTTT; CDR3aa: CASSHRLAGVQDTQYF
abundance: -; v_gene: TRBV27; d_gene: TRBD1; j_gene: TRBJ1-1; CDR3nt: TGTGCCAGCAGACCGGACAGGGAAGGAAGGGGCACTGAAGCTTTCTTT; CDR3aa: CASRPDREGRGTEAFF
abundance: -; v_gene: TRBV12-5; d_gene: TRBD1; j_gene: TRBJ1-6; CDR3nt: TGTGCTAGTGTTCGACAGCCGGAACAGGAGGACAGGGGTAACAATTCACCCCTCCACTTT; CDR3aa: CASVRQPEQEDRGNNSPLHF
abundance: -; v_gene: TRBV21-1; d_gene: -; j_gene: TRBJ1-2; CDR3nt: TGTGCCAGCAGCAAAAAAATTGAGACAGGGAGTGATGGCTACACCTTC; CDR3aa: CASSKKIETGSDGYTF
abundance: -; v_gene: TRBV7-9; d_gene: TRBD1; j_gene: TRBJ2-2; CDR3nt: TGTGCCAGCAGCTCCCGGGACAGGGACACCGGGGAGCTGTTTTTT; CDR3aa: CASSSRDRDTGELFF
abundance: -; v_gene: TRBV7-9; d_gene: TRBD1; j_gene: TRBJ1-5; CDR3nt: TGTGCCAGCAGCTTGGGACAGGGACAGCCCCAGCATTTT; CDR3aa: CASSLGQGQPQHF
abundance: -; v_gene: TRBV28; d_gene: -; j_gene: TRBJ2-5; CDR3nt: TGTGCCAGCGAAAAAAAGGAGACCCAGTACTTC; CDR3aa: CASEKKETQYF
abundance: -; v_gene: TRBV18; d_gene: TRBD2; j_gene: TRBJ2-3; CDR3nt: TGTGCCAGCTCCCCGGGGGGGGCCACAGATACGCAGTATTTT; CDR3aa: CASSPGGATDTQYF
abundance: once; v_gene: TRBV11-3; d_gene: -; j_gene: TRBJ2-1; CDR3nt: TGTGCCAGCAGCTCCGGGGAATACAATGAGCAGTTCTTC; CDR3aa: CASSSGEYNEQFF
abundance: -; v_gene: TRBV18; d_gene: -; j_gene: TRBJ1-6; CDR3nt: TGTGCCAGCTCACCCCAGGGAGGGGCAGGTTCACCCCTCCACTTT; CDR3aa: CASSPQGGAGSPLHF
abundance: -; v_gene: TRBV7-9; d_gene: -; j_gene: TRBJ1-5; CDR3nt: TGTGCCAGCAGCTTAGAGGGCCGTGGGCCCCAGCATTTT; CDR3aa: CASSLEGRGPQHF
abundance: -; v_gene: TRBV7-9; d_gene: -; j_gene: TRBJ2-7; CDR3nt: TGTGCCAGCAGCTTAGAGTCAGGGGGGGCCTACGAGCAGTACTTC; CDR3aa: CASSLESGGAYEQYF
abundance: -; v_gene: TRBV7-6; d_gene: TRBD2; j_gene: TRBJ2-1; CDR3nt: TGTGCCAGCAGCCATGACTGGGGGAGGGGTAATGAGCAGTTCTTC; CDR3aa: CASSHDWGRGNEQFF
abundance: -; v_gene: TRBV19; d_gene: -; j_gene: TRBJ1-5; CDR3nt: TGTGCCAGTAGATGGCCAGGGGGCAATCAGCCCCAGCATTTT; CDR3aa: CASRWPGGNQPQHF
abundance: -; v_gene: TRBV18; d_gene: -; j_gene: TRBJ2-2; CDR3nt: TGTGCCAGCTCACCTCAGGATACGAACACCGGGGAGCTGTTTTTT; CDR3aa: CASSPQDTNTGELFF
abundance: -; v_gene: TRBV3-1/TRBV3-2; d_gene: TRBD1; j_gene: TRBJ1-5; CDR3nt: TGTGCCAGCAGCCCTTCGACAGGGGGCGGGAATCAGCCCCAGCATTTT; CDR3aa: CASSPSTGGGNQPQHF